The T cell receptor (beta chain) under discussion was sequenced for a study of CD8+ T cells in alopecia areata. Extracted RNA was reverse transcribed into cDNA, the sequencing template. TCRdb's copy holds only in-frame clones and misses some; the assay was immunoSEQ multiplex PCR. Of some 220,000 clones in the sample, 50% to 70% were seen once. Treatment described: oral pan-JAK inhibitor, 5-10 mg twice daily. Trimming left V 6 bases short and J 2 bases short, with 18 bases between. Germline CDR1 reads SQVTM; CDR2 reads ANQGSEA. The CDR3 runs to 15 residues. The J gene is TRBJ2-3, the V gene TRBV29-1; D not certain. This sequence originates from a human donor with alopecia areata. The sample consisted of CD4+ T cells sorted from blood, taken at week 4, from a patient treated with tofacitinib. The CDR3 is CSVLRSEIITDTQYF. The CDR3 DNA is TGCAGCGTCCTCCGCTCAGAGATCATCACAGATACGCAGTATTTT.